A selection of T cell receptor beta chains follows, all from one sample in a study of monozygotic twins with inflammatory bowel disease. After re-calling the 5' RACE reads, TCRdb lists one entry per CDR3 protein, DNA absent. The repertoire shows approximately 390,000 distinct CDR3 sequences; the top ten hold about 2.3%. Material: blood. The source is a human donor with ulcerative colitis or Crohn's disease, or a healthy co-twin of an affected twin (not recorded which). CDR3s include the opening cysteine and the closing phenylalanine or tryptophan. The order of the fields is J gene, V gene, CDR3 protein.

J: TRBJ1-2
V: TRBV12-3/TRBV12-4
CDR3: CASSLGSRGPYGYTF

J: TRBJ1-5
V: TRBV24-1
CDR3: CATPWDDWSQPQHF

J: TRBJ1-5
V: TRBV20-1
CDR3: CSASKGVGQPQHF

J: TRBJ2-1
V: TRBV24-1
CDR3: CATSDPRGSYNEQFF

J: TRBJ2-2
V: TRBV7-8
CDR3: CASSTDTGELFF

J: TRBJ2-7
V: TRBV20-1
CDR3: CSASGGNYEQYF

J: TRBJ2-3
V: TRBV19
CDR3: CASRVTEKWADTQYF

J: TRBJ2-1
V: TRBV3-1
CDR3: CASTLAGSYNEQFF

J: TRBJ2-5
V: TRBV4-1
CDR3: CASSQGTGNKETQYF

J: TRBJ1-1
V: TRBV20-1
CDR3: CSALQGSTSGVTEAFF

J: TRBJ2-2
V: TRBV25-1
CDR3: CASSGYREAGELFF

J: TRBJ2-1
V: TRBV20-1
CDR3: CSAPTEFLSSYNEQFF

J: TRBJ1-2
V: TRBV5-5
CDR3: CASSLASLKSGYTF

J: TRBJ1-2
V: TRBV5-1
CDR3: CASRSTGGFDGYTF

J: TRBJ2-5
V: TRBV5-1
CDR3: CASSPRRGQETQYF

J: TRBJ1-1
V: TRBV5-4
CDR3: CASTNTGAGTNTEAFF

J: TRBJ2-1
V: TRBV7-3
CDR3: CASSPLPRDEQFF

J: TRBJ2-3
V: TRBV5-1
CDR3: CASSLASLFSSDTQYF

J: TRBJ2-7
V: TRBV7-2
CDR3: CASSSIHPKQYF

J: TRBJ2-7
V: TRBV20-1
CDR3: CSARDSSGQTPYEQYF

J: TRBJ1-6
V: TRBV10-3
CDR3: CAISESGTGNSPLHF

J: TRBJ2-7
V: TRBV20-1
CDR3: CSARQSTGFFYEQYF

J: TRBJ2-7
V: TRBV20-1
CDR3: CSAPSGKGTYEQYF

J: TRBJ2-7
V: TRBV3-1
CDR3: CASSRMGGEQYF

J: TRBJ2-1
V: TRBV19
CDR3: CASSKQGFPYNEQFF

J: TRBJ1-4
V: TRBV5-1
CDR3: CASSSGVTNEKLFF

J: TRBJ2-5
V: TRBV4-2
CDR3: CASSQDSGGETQYF

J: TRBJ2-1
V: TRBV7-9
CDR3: CASSLGDSKFF

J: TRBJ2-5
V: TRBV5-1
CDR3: CASSTYPADSYQETQYF

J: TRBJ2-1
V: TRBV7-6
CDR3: CASSFPEELGDEQFF

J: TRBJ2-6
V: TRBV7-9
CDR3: CASSSWGLGANVLTF